Detailed here is one T cell receptor beta chain. The antigen is not known. The treatment is: roughly 11-day PBMC culture with coronavirus spike peptide pools or control peptides (ViraFEST assay). Gathering of the CD4+ T cells, from the unexposed donor, took place before the COVID-19 pandemic (2011-2018). Roughly 2.1 million PBMCs went into each well for culture with 10 IU/ml IL-2 and 7.5 to 10 ug/ml peptide pools. These data originate in a study of vaccination and CD4 T cells after COVID-19. The junction had 5 bases not matched to a gene; V was cut back by 4 bases and J by 5 bases. From germline, CDR1 is SGHTA and CDR2 FQGNSA. The length of the CDR3 is 14 residues. The study sequenced cultured CD4+ T cell DNA using the Oncomine TCR Beta short-read assay. One entry per CDR3 protein, called by TCRdb with MiXCR from the PCR reads. The sample yields more than 850 distinct CDR3 sequences, roughly 31% seen once.

The source of this sequence is a human donor in good health. The chain combines TRBV7-2 with TRBJ1-5; 7 bases match TRBD1. The sequencing sample was made of CD4+ T cells from blood, cultured in vitro. The CDR3 region has the DNA TGTGCCAGCAGCTCTGACAGGGAACATCAGCCCCAGCATTTT. Translated, it gives CASSSDREHQPQHF.